This T cell receptor (beta chain) appears in the sequencing data of a study of T cell repertoires in cytomegalovirus infection. Study-wide results and limits: Clonotype analysis showed dominance of the ex vivo response by HLA-C-restricted CMV-specific TCR beta clonotypes.

TCRdb redid the calling of the reads with MiXCR, one entry per CDR3 protein. In the table there are about 770,000 distinct CDR3 sequences, just under 30% of which are singletons. On this clonotype: Its target is unknown.

V lost 3 bases, J lost 4 bases, and 8 bases stayed unmatched. This CDR3 contains 15 residues. This clonotype originated in a human donor in good health (CMV status not recorded). Some clones in this sample may be carry-over from other donors' samples. Source: cultured CD8+ T cells from PBMCs, taken from culture after CMV antigen stimulation. The chain combines TRBV5-3 with TRBJ2-3; 7 nucleotides match TRBD2. TRBV5-3 is recorded as an ORF, its role being uncertain. CDR3 nucleotide sequence: TGTGCCAGAAGCTCCCGGGACTACCCTCCAGATACGCAGTATTTT. This codes for CARSSRDYPPDTQYF.